Sequencing of this T cell receptor (beta chain) was carried out in a study of T cells in Graves' hyperthyroidism and ophthalmopathy. CDR3 length equals 15 residues. The V gene's germline CDR1 is SGHTA and CDR2 FQGNSA. Between the trimmed V and J ends, which lost 1 base and 3 bases, there was a span of 12 bases. TCR beta CDR3 regions were amplified from RNA transcripts. During a first-round RT-PCR of the TCR CDR3, the HTBI primer set was used. TCRdb re-derived calls from the multiplex PCR reads in MiXCR, one entry per CDR3 protein. The sample has roughly 500,000 distinct CDR3 sequences, around 24% seen once.

The receptor was isolated from a woman aged 25 to 39 with Graves' ophthalmopathy. Sequenced sample: blood. This sequence joins TRBV7-2 and TRBJ1-1; D call uncertain. DNA of the CDR3: TGTGCCAGCAGCTTAGGCTGGGCGCGTGACACTGAAGCTTTCTTT. The encoded protein is CASSLGWARDTEAFF.